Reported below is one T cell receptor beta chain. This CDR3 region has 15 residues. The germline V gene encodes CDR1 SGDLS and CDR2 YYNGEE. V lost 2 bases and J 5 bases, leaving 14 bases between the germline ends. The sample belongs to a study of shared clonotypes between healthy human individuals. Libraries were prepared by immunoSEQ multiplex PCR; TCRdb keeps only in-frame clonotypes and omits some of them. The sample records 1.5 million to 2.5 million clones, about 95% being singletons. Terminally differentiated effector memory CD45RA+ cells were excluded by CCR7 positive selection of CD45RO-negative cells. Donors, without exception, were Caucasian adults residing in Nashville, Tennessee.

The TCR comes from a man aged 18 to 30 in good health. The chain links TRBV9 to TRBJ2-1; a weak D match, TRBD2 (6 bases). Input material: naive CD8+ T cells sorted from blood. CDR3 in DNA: TGTGCCAGCAGCGTCGGAGGAGGGGTAAACAATGAGCAGTTCTTC. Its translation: CASSVGGGVNNEQFF.